This TCR beta chain comes out of a study of neurological immune-mediated disorders. TCRdb independently ran MiXCR on the 5' RACE reads; one entry per CDR3 protein. The profile shows tens of thousands of distinct CDR3 sequences, around 10% of them singletons. Ten or more counts support this clonotype. The CDR3 length is 12 residues. Trimming shortened V by 8 bases and J by 9 bases, and 17 bases separated the two germline ends. CDR1 and CDR2 (germline): DFQATT, SNEGSKA (reference sequence). This sequence was found in a woman in her twenties or thirties with HTLV-1-associated myelopathy (HAM/TSP). The material sequenced was PBMCs. The rearrangement joins TRBV20-1 to TRBJ2-4; possibly TRBD2 for D (5 bases). The CDR3 loop is CSLRGEVGIQYF. The CDR3 region has the DNA TGCAGTCTACGGGGAGAGGTGGGCATTCAGTACTTC.